Shown below are 12 T cell receptor beta chains from a single sample sequenced in a study of blood T cells in healthy people across ages (dated by TCRdb to 2014 to 2015). Libraries were made using 5' RACE. Sequencing relied on an Illumina HiSeq 2500. The second PCR ran for roughly 6 to 11 cycles and used a J-beta primer mix along with a sample-barcoded 5' primer. The public reads were run again by TCRdb, first through fastp at Q25 and then through MiXCR, and only productive beta chains were kept. Identical CDR3 proteins give one entry, which carries the most common genes and DNA. Here the sample has over 950,000 distinct CDR3 sequences; roughly half occur a single time. The top ten clones comprise 20% to 25% of the sample. Material: blood. The source of these receptors is a woman in her sixties or seventies in good health.

In this sample, this clonotype turned up once. V and J are TRBV6-2 or TRBV6-3 and TRBJ2-5, with a weak D call TRBD1 (5 bases). The J call may be faulty, since TRBJ2-7 better matches the DNA end. CDR1 and CDR2 (germline): MNHEY, SVGEGT. The CDR3 is 11 amino acids. This chain's CDR3 is CASGQFYEQYF. The DNA of the CDR3 is TGTGCCAGTGGACAATTCTACGAGCAGTACTTC.

This clonotype was picked up a small number of times. The chain recombines TRBV20-1 with TRBJ2-3, with 9 bases fitting TRBD1. This CDR3 region has 14 residues. Germline CDR1 is DFQATT and CDR2 is SNEGSKA (reference sequence). J was trimmed by 6 bases and V by 6 bases; bases with no gene match: 10. The CDR3 sequence is CSATGTGYMDTQYF. The CDR3 DNA is TGCAGTGCAACCGGGACAGGGTACATGGATACGCAGTATTTT.

V gene TRBV20-1 combines with J gene TRBJ1-1; D might be TRBD1 (5 bases). V lost 4 bases, J lost 3 bases, and 18 bases lay in between. The CDR3 loop spans 15 amino acids. CDR1 and CDR2 from the germline V gene are DFQATT and SNEGSKA (reference sequence). In DNA, the CDR3 is TGCAGTGCTATCCCGAGCGGAGGGGCGTACACTGAAGCTTTCTTT. Translation: CSAIPSGGAYTEAFF.

A few counts support this clonotype. V gene TRBV10-3 combines with J gene TRBJ2-1; D uncertain. CDR3 size: 17 residues. Germline V gene data show CDR1 as ENHRY and CDR2 as SYGVKD. The V end lost 2 bases, the J end lost 2 bases, and 16 bases lay between the germline ends. CDR3: CAISEPSAPRAYNEQFF. Written as DNA, the CDR3 is TGTGCCATCAGTGAGCCGAGCGCGCCCAGAGCCTACAATGAGCAGTTCTTC.

This clonotype was picked up a small number of times. The gene calls are TRBV12-3 or TRBV12-4 and TRBJ2-7; perhaps D is TRBD1 or TRBD2 (5 bases each). V was pared by 6 bases and J by 12 bases, with 18 bases between. The CDR3 spans 12 residues. The CDR3 protein is CASSPDRTGRYF. CDR3 bases: TGTGCCAGCAGCCCAGACAGAACTGGGAGGTACTTC.

There are a few counts of this clonotype. The V gene is TRBV18, the J gene TRBJ1-4; a possible D gene is TRBD1 (6 bases). The CDR3 sequence is 16 residues long. CDR1 KGHSH and CDR2 LQKENI come from the germline V gene. Between the trimmed V and J ends, which lost 0 bases and 10 bases, there was a span of 18 bases. CDR3 amino acids: CASSPPEQGFRGKLFF. For the CDR3, the DNA is TGTGCCAGCTCACCACCTGAACAGGGTTTCCGAGGAAAACTGTTTTTT.

This rearrangement joins TRBV20-1 to TRBJ2-7; the match to TRBD2 covers 9 bases. The CDR3 has 15 amino acids. V dropped 2 bases and J dropped 3; count of bases not matched to a gene: 8. Germline CDR1 and CDR2: DFQATT and SNEGSKA (reference sequence). CDR3 region: CSARIAASGIYEQYF. DNA of the CDR3: TGCAGTGCTAGAATAGCGGCTAGCGGGATCTACGAGCAGTACTTC.

This clonotype was observed once. The CDR3 DNA sequence: TGTGCCAGCACCCTAGGGGGGGCCAAAAACATTCAGTACTTC. Translated: CASTLGGAKNIQYF. V is TRBV12-3 or TRBV12-4 and J is TRBJ2-4; D tentatively reads TRBD1 or TRBD2 (6 bases each). V lost 7 bases and J 1 base, leaving 11 bases between the germline ends. The CDR3 spans 14 residues.

The V and J genes are TRBV12-3 or TRBV12-4 and TRBJ2-3; 12 bases are a match to TRBD2. V dropped 3 bases and J dropped 1; count of bases not matched to a gene: 11. This CDR3 spans 19 amino acids. As DNA, the CDR3 is TGTGCCAGCAGTTTCCTAGCGGGAGGGCCGCGGTGGGGCACAGATACGCAGTATTTT. Its translation is CASSFLAGGPRWGTDTQYF.

V and J are TRBV29-1 and TRBJ2-7; 9 bases fit TRBD1. CDR3 length: 15 amino acids. The germline gives CDR1 SQVTM, CDR2 ANQGSEA. Trimming removed 6 bases from V and 1 base from J; junction bases left unmatched: 10. CDR3 sequence reads: CSVEKDRGLSYEQYF. CDR3 in DNA: TGCAGCGTGGAAAAAGACAGGGGGTTATCCTACGAGCAGTACTTC.

The chain combines TRBV5-1 with TRBJ2-3; tentatively, D is TRBD1 (5 bases). V lost 2 bases to trimming and J lost 1 base, with 8 bases between them. CDR1 is SGHRS, CDR2 YFSETQ, per germline. The CDR3 consists of 14 residues. CDR3 sequence (DNA): TGCGCCAGCAGCTTTACACAGGGCACAGATACGCAGTATTTT. Amino acids: CASSFTQGTDTQYF.

The genes are TRBV18 and TRBJ2-7; 8 positions match TRBD1. The CDR3 is 15 residues long. CDR1 and CDR2 (germline): KGHSH, LQKENI. V lost 5 bases and J lost 2; bases outside the gene matches: 8. The CDR3 spells CASSWGQADAYEQYF. CDR3 DNA: TGTGCCAGCTCATGGGGACAGGCAGACGCCTACGAGCAGTACTTC.